This is a list of T cell receptor beta chains from one sample in a study of T cells in Graves' hyperthyroidism and ophthalmopathy. TCRdb fed the multiplex PCR reads into MiXCR, producing one record per CDR3 protein. The table lists 600,000 to 700,000 distinct CDR3 sequences, 40% to 55% of them singletons. The sample was peripheral blood or thyroid tissue (not recorded which). These receptors were taken from an adult man with Graves' disease, either hyperthyroidism or ophthalmopathy (not recorded which). Each CDR3 is given with its conserved first and last residue. The order of the fields is V gene, D gene, J gene, clone size, CDR3 protein, CDR3 DNA. The D gene is left open where the match is weak. Not all rows give a size; the values are once, few, many and, for expanded clones, a class.

V: TRBV7-6
D: NA
J: TRBJ2-7
size: NA
CDR3: CASSYSSPGHSYEQYF
DNA: TGTGCCAGCAGTTACTCTTCCCCAGGGCACTCCTACGAGCAGTACTTC

V: TRBV10-3
D: TRBD1
J: TRBJ1-5
size: many
CDR3: CAISAGQGGVNQPQHF
DNA: TGTGCCATCAGTGCCGGACAGGGGGGAGTCAATCAGCCCCAGCATTTT

V: TRBV20-1
D: NA
J: TRBJ2-7
size: few
CDR3: CSAVRDGSYEQYF
DNA: TGCAGTGCCGTGCGGGACGGAAGCTACGAGCAGTACTTC

V: TRBV10-3
D: NA
J: TRBJ1-5
size: few
CDR3: CAASGTSVNQPQHF
DNA: TGTGCCGCGTCCGGGACCTCCGTGAATCAGCCCCAGCATTTT

V: TRBV15
D: NA
J: TRBJ1-1
size: many
CDR3: CATSTAPDGNTEAFF
DNA: TGTGCCACCAGCACTGCCCCCGATGGGAACACTGAAGCTTTCTTT

V: TRBV19
D: NA
J: TRBJ1-1
size: NA
CDR3: CARDREVGDTEAFF
DNA: TGTGCTAGAGACAGAGAGGTGGGGGACACTGAAGCTTTCTTT

V: TRBV12-3/TRBV12-4
D: NA
J: TRBJ1-1
size: NA
CDR3: CASSLVRTMNTEAFF
DNA: TGTGCCAGCAGTTTAGTGAGAACGATGAACACTGAAGCTTTCTTT

V: TRBV24-1
D: TRBD1
J: TRBJ1-2
size: once
CDR3: CASKPGQAHYGYTF
DNA: TGTGCCAGCAAGCCGGGACAGGCGCACTATGGCTACACCTTC

V: TRBV24-1
D: NA
J: TRBJ1-5
size: many
CDR3: CATSVVGNQPQHF
DNA: TGTGCCACCAGTGTGGTGGGCAATCAGCCCCAGCATTTT

V: TRBV12-3/TRBV12-4
D: NA
J: TRBJ2-6
size: many
CDR3: CASSESSGANVLTF
DNA: TGTGCCAGCAGCGAGAGCTCTGGGGCCAACGTCCTGACTTTC